A single sample is the source of the 18 T cell receptor beta chains below, sequenced in a study of monozygotic twins with inflammatory bowel disease. From its re-call of the 5' RACE reads, TCRdb lists each CDR3 protein once, without DNA. Its table lists fewer than 200,000 distinct CDR3 sequences. Sequencing input: blood. The source of these receptors is a human donor with ulcerative colitis or Crohn's disease, or a healthy co-twin of an affected twin (not recorded which).

V is TRBV20-1 and J is TRBJ2-3; the D gene TCRdb calls, TRBD2, cannot be checked with no DNA. Germline CDR1 DFQATT, CDR2 SNEGSKA (reference sequence). The CDR3 loop spans 15 amino acids. The CDR3 spells CSAFGLAGFSDTQYF.

The chain uses TRBV6-5 and TRBJ2-3; TCRdb's D call, TRBD2, is unchecked because there is no DNA. Germline V gene lookup returns CDR1 MNHEY and CDR2 SVGAGI. The CDR3 loop spans 13 amino acids. The CDR3 loop reads CASSWGGTDTQYF.

This CDR3 reads CASSERNNNEQFF. This chain links TRBV27 with TRBJ2-1. The CDR3 covers 13 residues. The germline CDR1 and CDR2 sequences are MNHEY and SMNVEV (reference sequence).

V usage is TRBV7-9 and J usage is TRBJ2-1. Looked up from germline, CDR1 is SEHNR and CDR2 is FQNEAQ (reference sequence). The CDR3 runs to 11 residues. CDR3 amino acids: CASSLVSEQFF.

This sequence joins TRBV30 and TRBJ2-7; TCRdb designates TRBD1, a call that cannot be tested without DNA. Germline V gene data show CDR1 as GTSNPN and CDR2 as SVGIG (reference sequence). The CDR3 length is 13 residues. The chain's CDR3 is CAWRDRDSSEQYF.

CDR3 sequence: CASRPSGSSVEQYF. V usage is TRBV6-2 or TRBV6-3 and J usage is TRBJ2-7; TCRdb gives TRBD2 as the D gene, but with no DNA this cannot be confirmed. The CDR3 has 14 amino acids. Germline V gene sequence: CDR1 MNHEY, CDR2 SVGEGT.

The chain joins TRBV5-1 to TRBJ2-4; TCRdb lists TRBD1, though no DNA is available to test this call. CDR1 is SGHRS and CDR2 is YFSETQ in the germline V gene. The CDR3 sequence is 14 residues long. The CDR3 protein is CASSLGQGESIQYF.

V usage is TRBV7-2 and J usage is TRBJ1-4; TCRdb selects TRBD1, and the lack of DNA leaves this call unchecked. The CDR3 runs to 14 residues. Looked up from germline, CDR1 is SGHTA and CDR2 is FQGNSA. The CDR3 region is CASSFDNGDEKLFF. Together with reference TRBV7-2 and TRBJ1-4, the CDR3 gives the full variable domain: GAGVSQSPSNKVTEKGKDVELRCDPISGHTALYWYRQSLGQGLEFLIYFQGNSAPDKSGLPSDRFSAERTGGSVSTLTIQRTQQEDSAVYLCASSFDNGDEKLFFGSGTQLSVL.

This chain links TRBV7-8 with TRBJ1-2; TCRdb's assignment of TRBD1 cannot be checked, as there is no DNA. Germline CDR1 is SGHVS and CDR2 is FQNEAQ. The CDR3 sequence is 15 residues long. The CDR3 loop reads CASSKGQGVGYGYTF.

The J gene is TRBJ2-3, the V gene TRBV5-1; TCRdb's D call, TRBD1, is unchecked because there is no DNA. CDR3 length: 15 amino acids. The germline gives CDR1 SGHRS, CDR2 YFSETQ. The CDR3 is CASSLSGQGGDTQYF.

The chain is built from TRBV5-1 and TRBJ2-5; without DNA, the TCRdb call of TRBD1 cannot be checked. The CDR3 contains 16 residues. Germline assignment: CDR1 SGHRS and CDR2 YFSETQ. The CDR3 reads CASSPRIQGNQETQYF.

The chain recombines TRBV20-1 with TRBJ1-1; without DNA, the TCRdb call of TRBD1 cannot be checked. Germline V gene data show CDR1 as DFQATT and CDR2 as SNEGSKA (reference sequence). The CDR3 runs to 15 residues. This CDR3 reads CSAPKDRGRGTEAFF.

This sequence joins TRBV28 and TRBJ2-5; TCRdb's D gene call, TRBD1, goes unchecked for lack of DNA. Germline loops: CDR1 MDHEN, CDR2 SYDVKM. The CDR3 contains 15 residues. The CDR3 sequence: CASSHRGEAQETQYF. The complete variable domain, with remaining parts taken from reference TRBV28 and TRBJ2-5, reads DVKVTQSSRYLVKRTGEKVFLECVQDMDHENMFWYRQDPGLGLRLIYFSYDVKMKEKGDIPEGYSVSREKKERFSLILESASTNQTSMYLCASSHRGEAQETQYFGPGTRLLVL.

This chain uses TRBV5-1 with TRBJ2-2; the D call of TRBD1 rests on TCRdb alone, since no DNA is present to check it. CDR1 and CDR2 from the germline V gene are SGHRS and YFSETQ. The CDR3 runs 16 residues. This CDR3 is CASSLMTGVDTGELFF.

V usage is TRBV29-1 and J usage is TRBJ2-7; without DNA, the TCRdb call of TRBD1 cannot be checked. The CDR3 has 12 amino acids. Looked up from germline, CDR1 is SQVTM and CDR2 is ANQGSEA. The chain's CDR3 is CSVGLGGYEQYF.

V usage is TRBV21-1 and J usage is TRBJ1-2; the D call of TRBD1 rests on TCRdb alone, since no DNA is present to check it. TRBV21-1 counts as a pseudogene. This CDR3 comprises 15 residues. The CDR3 reads CASSKLDRNFYGYTF.

The gene calls are TRBV28 and TRBJ2-7; TCRdb's D call of TRBD1 is untestable without DNA. CDR3 length equals 14 residues. Germline CDR1 and CDR2: MDHEN and SYDVKM. CDR3 sequence: CASSLTGGGSEQYF. The full variable domain, rest sourced from reference TRBV28 and TRBJ2-7, is DVKVTQSSRYLVKRTGEKVFLECVQDMDHENMFWYRQDPGLGLRLIYFSYDVKMKEKGDIPEGYSVSREKKERFSLILESASTNQTSMYLCASSLTGGGSEQYFGPGTRLTVT.

The V and J genes are TRBV7-8 and TRBJ1-1. The CDR3 totals 14 residues. Germline values: CDR1 SGHVS, CDR2 FQNEAQ. The chain's CDR3 is CASSLRPSGTEAFF.